This T cell receptor beta chain was found in a study of identical twins. TCRdb ran MiXCR on the 5' RACE reads and lists one entry per CDR3 protein. The data hold roughly 690,000 distinct CDR3 sequences, with over 5% observed a single time. This clonotype was detected only a few times. Germline V gene data show CDR1 as SNHLY and CDR2 as FYNNEI. The CDR3 loop spans 15 amino acids. V was trimmed by 6 bases and J by 6 bases, leaving 19 bases between them. This receptor was identified in a man aged 18 to 29 in good health. The sequencing sample was made of naive T cells sorted from blood. This chain connects TRBV2 to TRBJ2-3, with D possibly TRBD2 on 6 matching bases. The DNA of the CDR3 is TGTGCCAGCAGAGGGGACTCGTTCGTGCGGGATACGCAGTATTTT. Residues: CASRGDSFVRDTQYF.